The rows below give T cell receptor beta chains drawn from one sample of a study of T cells in Graves' hyperthyroidism and ophthalmopathy. One entry per CDR3 protein results from TCRdb running MiXCR on the multiplex PCR reads. The data show 550,000 to 600,000 distinct CDR3 sequences, 12% to 15% seen once. Sequenced material: blood. The origin of the receptors is a woman aged 18-29 years with Graves' ophthalmopathy. The CDR3 runs from the conserved cysteine through the conserved F or W. D genes are given only for firm matches. Some rows have no size entry. The others give once, few or many, or a class for an expanded clone.

CASSKEAGNTEAFF	TGTGCCAGCAGCAAAGAAGCTGGGAACACTGAAGCTTTCTTT	NA	TRBJ1-1	many	TRBV11-3
CASRQGKETQYF	TGTGCCAGCAGACAGGGAAAAGAGACCCAGTACTTC	NA	TRBJ2-5	many	TRBV6-2/TRBV6-3
CASSARLGASEQYF	TGTGCCAGCAGCGCGAGGTTGGGCGCTTCCGAGCAGTACTTC	NA	TRBJ2-7	many	TRBV11-3
CASSREGNTEAFF	TGTGCCAGCAGCCGCGAAGGGAACACTGAAGCTTTCTTT	NA	TRBJ1-1	many	TRBV3-1
CASSPHRQGGAYEQYF	TGTGCCAGCAGTCCCCACCGACAGGGGGGAGCCTACGAGCAGTACTTC	TRBD1	TRBJ2-7	many	TRBV12-3/TRBV12-4
CASSRGLAGIEQFF	TGTGCCAGCAGTCGGGGACTAGCGGGGATTGAGCAGTTCTTC	TRBD2	TRBJ2-1	many	TRBV27
CASSGGADTQYF	TGTGCCAGCAGTGGAGGGGCAGATACGCAGTATTTT	NA	TRBJ2-3	many	TRBV6-1
CAWSVLNRGGEQYF	TGTGCCTGGAGTGTACTAAACAGGGGAGGCGAGCAGTACTTC	NA	TRBJ2-7	few	TRBV30
CASSAEDYEQYF	TGTGCCAGCAGTGCAGAGGACTACGAGCAGTACTTC	NA	TRBJ2-7	NA	TRBV6-1
CASSSIAGGRYNEQFF	TGTGCCAGCAGCTCAATAGCGGGAGGGAGATACAATGAGCAGTTCTTC	TRBD2	TRBJ2-1	many	TRBV11-2
CASSQDIPQSPHLAGDYNEQFF	TGCGCCAGCAGCCAAGATATCCCCCAATCCCCCCATTTAGCGGGAGACTACAATGAGCAGTTCTTC	TRBD2	TRBJ2-1	few	TRBV4-1
CASSPMAGGLQETQYF	TGTGCCAGCTCACCAATGGCAGGGGGTCTGCAAGAGACCCAGTACTTC	TRBD1	TRBJ2-5	few	TRBV18
CASSYLGNSPLHF	TGTGCCAGCAGTTACTTGGGAAATTCACCCCTCCACTTT	NA	TRBJ1-6	few	TRBV6-6
CASIRTLTYEQYF	TGTGCCAGCATCCGGACTCTAACCTACGAGCAGTACTTC	NA	TRBJ2-7	many	TRBV2
CASSQEGVRGRDTQYF	TGCGCCAGCAGCCAAGAAGGGGTCAGGGGGCGAGATACGCAGTATTTT	TRBD1	TRBJ2-3	few	TRBV4-1
CASSSVGDQPQHF	TGTGCCAGCAGCTCGGTAGGGGATCAGCCCCAGCATTTT	NA	TRBJ1-5	NA	TRBV5-8